This T cell receptor beta chain is from a study of T cell changes during pregnancy in multiple sclerosis. Data came from immunoSEQ multiplex PCR; TCRdb stores just in-frame clones and leaves some out. The table has tens of thousands of clones, 92% seen once; the top ten hold about 2.5%. Germline V gives CDR1 SQVTM, CDR2 ANQGSEA. Trimming took 4 bases from V and 0 from J, leaving 7 bases between them. The length of the CDR3 is 13 residues. The source was peripheral blood, collected in the first trimester of pregnancy. This clonotype was obtained from a female donor with multiple sclerosis, enrolled in a pregnancy study. This chain joins TRBV29-1 and TRBJ1-3; D is ambiguous. In nucleotides, the CDR3 is TGCAGCGTTGGTCCCCTCTCTGGAAACACCATATATTTT. Translated: CSVGPLSGNTIYF.